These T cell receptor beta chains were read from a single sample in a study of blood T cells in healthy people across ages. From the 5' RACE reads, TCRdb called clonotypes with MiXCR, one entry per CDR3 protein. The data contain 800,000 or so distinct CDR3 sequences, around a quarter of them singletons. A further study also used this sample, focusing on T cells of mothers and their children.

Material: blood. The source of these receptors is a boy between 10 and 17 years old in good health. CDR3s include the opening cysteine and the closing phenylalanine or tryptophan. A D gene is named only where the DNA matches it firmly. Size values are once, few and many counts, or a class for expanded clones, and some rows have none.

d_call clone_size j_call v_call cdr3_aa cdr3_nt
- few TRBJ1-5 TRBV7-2 CASSAAGEGNQPQHF TGTGCCAGCAGCGCCGCAGGGGAGGGCAATCAGCCCCAGCATTTT
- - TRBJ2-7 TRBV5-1 CASSLSSWGNEQYF TGCGCCAGCAGCTTGTCATCTTGGGGAAACGAGCAGTACTTC
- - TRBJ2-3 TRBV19 CASSRQISSTDTQYF TGTGCCAGTAGCCGACAGATTTCTAGCACAGATACGCAGTATTTT
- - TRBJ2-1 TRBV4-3 CASSQVSYPTFSYNEQFF TGCGCCAGCAGCCAAGTGTCCTATCCGACGTTTTCCTACAATGAGCAGTTCTTC
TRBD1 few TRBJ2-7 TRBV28 CASTPLGTGGYEQYF TGTGCCAGCACCCCACTCGGGACAGGGGGGTACGAGCAGTACTTC
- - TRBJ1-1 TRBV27 CASSFLADSGTEAFF -
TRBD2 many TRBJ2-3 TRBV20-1 CSARAQGLARGADTQYF TGCAGTGCTAGAGCACAAGGACTAGCGCGAGGGGCAGATACGCAGTATTTT
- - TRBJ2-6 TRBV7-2 CASSLSGPTSGANVLTF TGTGCCAGCAGCTTATCGGGGCCAACCTCTGGGGCCAACGTCCTGACTTTC
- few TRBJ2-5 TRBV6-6 CASSYSRKETQYF TGTGCCAGCAGTTACTCGCGGAAAGAGACCCAGTACTTC
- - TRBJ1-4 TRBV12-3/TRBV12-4 CASSFPRATNEKLFF TGTGCCAGCAGTTTCCCCAGGGCAACTAATGAAAAACTGTTTTTT
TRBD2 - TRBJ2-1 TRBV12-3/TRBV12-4 CASSPAGATYNEQFF TGTGCCAGCAGTCCAGCGGGGGCCACCTACAATGAGCAGTTCTTC
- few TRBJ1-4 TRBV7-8 CASSFYGEKLFF TGTGCCAGCAGCTTTTACGGGGAAAAACTGTTTTTT
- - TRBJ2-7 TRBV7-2 CASSLRAATYEQYF TGTGCCAGCAGCTTACGGGCGGCAACCTACGAGCAGTACTTC
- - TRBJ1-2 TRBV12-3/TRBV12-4 CASSFWAGGYTF TGTGCCAGCAGTTTCTGGGCAGGAGGCTACACCTTC
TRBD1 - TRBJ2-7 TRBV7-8 CASSGDRERGSYEQYF TGTGCCAGCAGCGGGGACAGGGAACGGGGCTCCTACGAGCAGTACTTC
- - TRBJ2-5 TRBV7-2 CASSLDGGKETQYF TGTGCCAGCAGCTTAGACGGGGGCAAAGAGACCCAGTACTTC
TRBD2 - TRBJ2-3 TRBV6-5 CASSRLARGGATQYF TGTGCCAGCAGTCGACTAGCCCGGGGGGGCGCTACGCAGTATTTT
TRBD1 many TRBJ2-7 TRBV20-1 CSAPWTGGGDEQYF TGCAGTGCTCCTTGGACAGGGGGCGGGGACGAGCAGTACTTC
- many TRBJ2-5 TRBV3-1 CASSQAKAETQYF TGTGCCAGCAGCCAAGCGAAGGCGGAGACCCAGTACTTC
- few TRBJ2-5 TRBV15 CATSRDWGVGETQYF TGTGCCACCAGCAGAGATTGGGGCGTAGGGGAGACCCAGTACTTC
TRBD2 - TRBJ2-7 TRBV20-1 CSAEGLAVDYEQYF TGCAGTGCCGAGGGACTAGCGGTGGATTACGAGCAGTACTTC
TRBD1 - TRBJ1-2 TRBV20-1 CSARSDQGGTGNTF TGCAGTGCTAGAAGTGATCAAGGGGGCACCGGGAACACCTTC
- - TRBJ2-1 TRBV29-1 CSVEEGNEQFF TGCAGCGTTGAAGAGGGCAATGAGCAGTTCTTC
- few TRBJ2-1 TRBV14 CASSQGGGREQFF TGTGCCAGCAGCCAAGGGGGAGGTCGGGAGCAGTTCTTC
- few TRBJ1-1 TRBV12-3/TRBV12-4 CASSLADRSTEAFF TGTGCCAGCAGTTTGGCCGACAGGAGCACTGAAGCTTTCTTT
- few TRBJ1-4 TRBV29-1 CSVRDGEKLFF TGCAGCGTTCGGGACGGTGAAAAACTGTTTTTT
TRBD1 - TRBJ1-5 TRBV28 CASRRGQGGQPQHF TGTGCCAGCAGGCGCGGACAGGGAGGGCAGCCCCAGCATTTT
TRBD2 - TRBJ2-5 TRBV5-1 CASSLGDRLAGGSRYQETQYF TGCGCCAGCAGCTTGGGGGACCGACTAGCGGGGGGGTCCAGGTACCAAGAGACCCAGTACTTC
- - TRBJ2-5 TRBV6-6 CASSYAGPQETQYF TGTGCCAGCAGTTACGCAGGGCCCCAAGAGACCCAGTACTTC
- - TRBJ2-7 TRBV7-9 CASRSLGGNYEQYF TGTGCCAGCAGGTCCCTCGGGGGCAATTACGAGCAGTACTTC
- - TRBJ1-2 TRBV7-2 CASSLDSPNYGYTF TGTGCCAGCAGCTTAGACAGTCCTAACTATGGCTACACCTTC
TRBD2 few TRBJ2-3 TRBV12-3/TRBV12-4 CASSPLAGASSDTQYF TGTGCCAGCAGTCCTTTAGCGGGTGCCTCGTCAGATACGCAGTATTTT